Listed here are 3 T cell receptor beta chains from one sample, sequenced in a study of response to subunit inactivated influenza vaccine. One entry per CDR3 protein results from TCRdb running MiXCR on the RT-PCR reads. The sample consists of about half a million distinct CDR3 sequences, about 25% of them appearing once. The sample consisted of CD4+ T cells sorted from PBMCs, taken 4 to 6 days after vaccination. The receptor source for this set is a man in his fifties or sixties who received an inactivated influenza vaccine.

This clonotype was picked up a small number of times. V is TRBV7-8 and J is TRBJ2-1; D not resolved. The CDR3 sequence is 14 residues long. Germline V gives CDR1 SGHVS, CDR2 FQNEAQ. Trimming left V 1 base short and J 4 bases short, with 8 bases between. The CDR3 DNA is TGTGCCAGCAGCTTAGTGTTCTCATACAATGAGCAGTTCTTC. Protein sequence: CASSLVFSYNEQFF.

This clonotype has only a few counts. V usage is TRBV29-1 and J usage is TRBJ2-2; 11 bases align to TRBD2. This CDR3 spans 17 amino acids. The germline CDR1 and CDR2 sequences are SQVTM and ANQGSEA. The V and J ends lost 3 bases and 4 bases, in that order; junction bases with no gene match: 10. For the CDR3, the DNA is TGCAGCGTTGATTTAGGTAGCGGGAGGGTTGTCACCGGGGAGCTGTTTTTT. It specifies CSVDLGSGRVVTGELFF.

This clonotype came up a few times. V is TRBV5-1 and J is TRBJ2-3; D remains ambiguous. The CDR3 sequence is 12 residues long. The germline CDR1 and CDR2 sequences are SGHRS and YFSETQ. V was pared by 4 bases and J by 7 bases, with 10 bases between. The CDR3 DNA follows: TGCGCCAGCAGCGTGGGCCGGAATACGCAGTATTTT. Its translation is CASSVGRNTQYF.